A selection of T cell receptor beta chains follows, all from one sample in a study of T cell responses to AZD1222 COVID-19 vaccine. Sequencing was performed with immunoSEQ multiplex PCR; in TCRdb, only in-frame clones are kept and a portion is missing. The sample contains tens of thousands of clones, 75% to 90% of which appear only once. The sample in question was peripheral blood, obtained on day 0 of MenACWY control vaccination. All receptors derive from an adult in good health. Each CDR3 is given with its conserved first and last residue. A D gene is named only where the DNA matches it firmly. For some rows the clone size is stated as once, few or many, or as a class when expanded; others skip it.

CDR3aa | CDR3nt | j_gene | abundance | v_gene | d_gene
CASSLGGRLSYEQYF | TGTGCCAGCAGTTTAGGGGGCAGGCTATCCTACGAGCAGTACTTC | TRBJ2-7 | - | TRBV27 | -
CASSQARTGATSGANVLTF | TGCGCCAGCAGCCAAGCTCGAACAGGGGCAACCTCTGGGGCCAACGTCCTGACTTTC | TRBJ2-6 | - | TRBV4-1 | TRBD1
CASSSSSGIAKNIQYF | TGTGCCAGCAGCTCTTCTAGCGGGATAGCCAAAAACATTCAGTACTTC | TRBJ2-4 | - | TRBV7-2 | TRBD2
CASSPGGGLDTQYF | TGCGCCAGCAGCCCGGGGGGAGGTCTGGATACGCAGTATTTT | TRBJ2-3 | - | TRBV5-1 | TRBD2
CASSFVSEQFF | TGTGCCAGCAGTTTTGTCAGTGAGCAGTTCTTC | TRBJ2-1 | once | TRBV12-3/TRBV12-4 | -
CASSIAPDLRGVDTQYF | TGTGCCAGTAGTATAGCCCCCGATCTAAGGGGTGTGGATACGCAGTATTTT | TRBJ2-3 | once | TRBV19 | -
CASSSSRSGNEQYF | TGCGCCAGCAGCTCCTCGAGGTCCGGCAACGAGCAGTACTTC | TRBJ2-7 | - | TRBV5-1 | -
CASSLATLEGYNEQFF | TGCGCCAGCAGCTTGGCCACACTAGAGGGTTACAATGAGCAGTTCTTC | TRBJ2-1 | once | TRBV5-1 | -
CASSRDFNTEAFF | TGTGCCAGCTCCCGGGACTTCAACACTGAAGCTTTCTTT | TRBJ1-1 | - | TRBV18 | -
CATSIRNTEAFF | TGTGCCACCAGCATAAGAAACACTGAAGCTTTCTTT | TRBJ1-1 | - | TRBV15 | -
CASSQQGWTSGTNEQFF | TGTGCCAGCAGTCAACAGGGGTGGACTAGCGGGACCAATGAGCAGTTCTTC | TRBJ2-1 | few | TRBV28 | TRBD2
CASSLSPAGMSVETQYF | TGTGCCAGCAGCTTAAGTCCAGCGGGGATGTCCGTAGAGACCCAGTACTTC | TRBJ2-5 | - | TRBV7-9 | TRBD2
CASSRTSGSYNEQFF | TGTGCCAGCAGTAGGACTAGCGGGAGTTACAATGAGCAGTTCTTC | TRBJ2-1 | - | TRBV6-2/TRBV6-3 | TRBD2